These 29 T cell receptor beta chains were sequenced from one sample in a study of blood T cell repertoires in COVID-19. TCRdb's table, derived via immunoSEQ multiplex PCR, lists solely in-frame clones and lacks some. The sample holds about 80,000 clones, 76% seen once. Input material: peripheral blood. Source of these receptors: a man aged 65-85 years with active or convalescent COVID-19.

The chain uses TRBV5-1 and TRBJ2-5, with 8 positions matching TRBD1. V was clipped by 4 bases and J by 3 bases; unmatched bases: 8. Looked up from germline, CDR1 is SGHRS and CDR2 is YFSETQ. This CDR3 has 15 residues. CDR3 nucleotides: TGCGCCAGCAGCGTCACAGGGGGAACGAAAGAGACCCAGTACTTC. Translating it yields CASSVTGGTKETQYF.

J is TRBJ1-6 and V is TRBV11-2; no reliable D call. This CDR3 spans 15 amino acids. The germline V and J ends were trimmed by 0 bases and 7 bases, with 10 bases remaining between them. CDR1 SGHAT and CDR2 FQNNGV come from the germline V gene. The CDR3 region is CASSLDVAVNSPLHF. CDR3 DNA: TGTGCCAGCAGCTTAGATGTGGCCGTAAATTCACCCCTCCACTTT.

The rearrangement links TRBV7-8 to TRBJ1-2; D may be TRBD1 (5 bases). There are 14 residues in the CDR3. CDR1 and CDR2 (germline): SGHVS, FQNEAQ. The V end lost 1 base, the J end lost 8 bases, and 14 bases lay between the germline ends. CDR3 sequence reads: CASSLGRLKGGYTF. The DNA for the CDR3 is TGTGCCAGCAGCTTAGGGCGTTTGAAGGGGGGCTACACCTTC. The entire variable domain, with the rest obtained from reference TRBV7-8 and TRBJ1-2, is as follows: GAGVSQSPRYKVAKRGQDVALRCDPISGHVSLFWYQQALGQGPEFLTYFQNEAQLDKSGLPSDRFFAERPEGSVSTLKIQRTQQEDSAVYLCASSLGRLKGGYTFGSGTRLTVV.

This chain links TRBV5-4 with TRBJ2-7; 8 bases agree with TRBD2. Germline CDR1 reads SGHNT; CDR2 reads YYREEE (reference sequence). CDR3 length equals 14 residues. The junction had 3 bases not matched to a gene; V was cut back by 0 bases and J by 4 bases. The CDR3 spells CASSLGGTSYEQYF. The CDR3 coding sequence is TGTGCCAGCAGCTTGGGCGGGACTAGTTACGAGCAGTACTTC.

The chain has TRBV2 and TRBJ1-5; TRBD1 matches 8 bases. Trimming cost V 8 bases and J 7 bases; bases outside gene matches: 7. Looked up from germline, CDR1 is SNHLY and CDR2 is FYNNEI. The CDR3 spans 13 residues. The CDR3 spells CASDRGVEQPQHF. The DNA for the CDR3 is TGTGCCAGCGACAGGGGAGTCGAGCAGCCCCAGCATTTT.

This sequence joins TRBV9 and TRBJ1-6; no clear D. Trimming removed 3 bases from V and 7 bases from J, with 5 bases in between. Germline V gene lookup returns CDR1 SGDLS and CDR2 YYNGEE. The CDR3 totals 12 residues. CDR3 DNA sequence: TGTGCCAGCAGCGCCGGGAATTCACCCCTCCACTTT. It translates to CASSAGNSPLHF.

The chain uses TRBV5-6 and TRBJ2-5; TRBD1 matches at 7 bases. Germline V lookup: CDR1 SGHDT, CDR2 YYEEEE. This CDR3 is 17 amino acids long. The junction had 10 bases not matched to a gene; V was cut back by 1 base and J by 1 base. This chain's CDR3 is CASSLRRDRDLQETQYF. CDR3 nucleotides: TGTGCCAGCAGCTTGCGCCGTGACAGGGATCTCCAAGAGACCCAGTACTTC.

In the case of this clone: Relative to the germline gene, one junction end is altered; a read error may explain this. J is TRBJ2-3 and V is TRBV2; D may be TRBD1 (5 bases). The CDR3 is 12 residues long. Germline values: CDR1 SNHLY, CDR2 FYNNEI. The CDR3 reads CASGNWGVTWNF. The CDR3 bases are TGTGCCAGCGGGAATTGGGGCGTCACCTGGAATTTT.

The chain couples TRBV7-3 to TRBJ2-5; D uncertain. V was pared by 2 bases and J by 5 bases, with 9 bases between. CDR3 length equals 13 residues. Per the germline V gene, CDR1 is SGHTA and CDR2 is FQGTGA. CDR3 in DNA: TGTGCCAGCAGCTTAGTAGACGGGGAGACCCAGTACTTC. Translation gives CASSLVDGETQYF. Full variable domain (outside the CDR3, taken from reference TRBV7-3 and TRBJ2-5): GAGVSQTPSNKVTEKGKYVELRCDPISGHTALYWYRQSLGQGPEFLIYFQGTGAADDSGLPNDRFFAVRPEGSVSTLKIQRTERGDSAVYLCASSLVDGETQYFGPGTRLLVL.

This rearrangement joins TRBV7-9 to TRBJ2-7; 8 bases are a match to TRBD2. Trimming at V came to 5 bases and at J to 4 bases, leaving 7 bases not matched to a gene. From germline, CDR1 is SEHNR and CDR2 FQNEAQ (reference sequence). The CDR3 has 14 residues. This chain's CDR3 is CASSRSGGPYEQYF. As DNA, the CDR3 is TGTGCCAGCAGCCGGAGCGGGGGACCTTACGAGCAGTACTTC.

The J gene is TRBJ2-7, the V gene TRBV11-3, with D unresolved. Germline loops: CDR1 SGHNT, CDR2 YENEEA. CDR3 length equals 12 residues. Between the trimmed V and J ends, which lost 3 bases and 2 bases, there was a span of 5 bases. The CDR3 coding sequence is TGTGCCAGCAGCTTTGGGCCCTACGAGCAGTACTTC. Residues: CASSFGPYEQYF. The whole variable domain, remainder taken from reference TRBV11-3 and TRBJ2-7, is EAGVVQSPRYKIIEKKQPVAFWCNPISGHNTLYWYLQNLGQGPELLIRYENEEAVDDSQLPKDRFSAERLKGVDSTLKIQPAELGDSAVYLCASSFGPYEQYFGPGTRLTVT.

The rearrangement joins TRBV19 to TRBJ1-2; D unclear. V lost 10 bases, J lost 6 bases, and 9 bases lay in between. This CDR3 is built from 10 residues. The V gene's germline CDR1 is LNHDA and CDR2 SQIVND (reference sequence). CDR3 DNA: TGTGCCACCCTAGGCCATGGCTACACCTTC. Its protein product is CATLGHGYTF.

This chain connects TRBV1 to TRBJ1-4; TRBD1 is the table's D call and was not checked against the DNA. TRBV1 is designated a pseudogene. This CDR3 region has 18 residues. The CDR3 spells CTSSQEPLLGVVLEKLFF. For the CDR3, the DNA is TGCACCAGCAGCCAAGAACCGCTCTTAGGGGTGGTCTTGGAAAAACTGTTTTTT.

The chain has TRBV5-1 and TRBJ2-3; TRBD2 aligns across 7 bases. There are 17 residues in the CDR3. Germline V gives CDR1 SGHRS, CDR2 YFSETQ. Unmatched junction bases numbered 12, after V lost 4 bases and J lost 1 base. CDR3 sequence reads: CASSPPSGLVRTDTQYF. CDR3 DNA: TGCGCCAGCAGCCCCCCTTCAGGACTAGTCCGCACAGATACGCAGTATTTT. Based on the CDR3 plus reference TRBV5-1 and TRBJ2-3, the full variable domain is KAGVTQTPRYLIKTRGQQVTLSCSPISGHRSVSWYQQTPGQGLQFLFEYFSETQRNKGNFPGRFSGRQFSNSRSEMNVSTLELGDSALYLCASSPPSGLVRTDTQYFGPGTRLTVL.

V gene TRBV4-1 combines with J gene TRBJ2-5; D call uncertain. Germline CDR1 reads MGHRA; CDR2 reads YSYEKL. This CDR3 has 15 amino acids. V shed 0 bases and J shed 1 base, with 9 bases lying between them. In nucleotides, the CDR3 is TGCGCCAGCAGCCAAGATTCAGGTACCCAAGAGACCCAGTACTTC. Translated, it gives CASSQDSGTQETQYF.

The chain carries TRBV7-6 and TRBJ2-3; a possible D gene is TRBD2 (7 bases). V was clipped by 4 bases and J by 2 bases, with 16 bases between them. The CDR3 sequence is 16 residues long. Germline values: CDR1 SGHVS, CDR2 FNYEAQ. The CDR3 loop is CASSSRGGIVTDTQYF. CDR3 nucleotides: TGTGCCAGCAGCTCCCGCGGGGGCATCGTCACAGATACGCAGTATTTT. The full variable domain, completed using reference TRBV7-6 and TRBJ2-3, is GAGVSQSPRYKVTKRGQDVALRCDPISGHVSLYWYRQALGQGPEFLTYFNYEAQQDKSGLPNDRFSAERPEGSISTLTIQRTEQRDSAMYRCASSSRGGIVTDTQYFGPGTRLTVL.

Written as DNA, the CDR3 is TGTGCCAGCAGTGAACGGGGACAGGGAGGATCACCCCTCCACTTT. The encoded protein is CASSERGQGGSPLHF. The V gene is TRBV27, the J gene TRBJ1-6; 9 nucleotides match TRBD1. Per the germline V gene, CDR1 is MNHEY and CDR2 is SMNVEV (reference sequence). V lost 5 bases and J lost 10; bases outside the gene matches: 9. The CDR3 loop spans 15 amino acids.

The chain joins TRBV4-2 to TRBJ2-3; TRBD2 aligns across 11 bases. Trimming removed 4 bases from V and 0 bases from J; junction bases left unmatched: 12. This CDR3 comprises 19 residues. CDR1 is LGHNA, CDR2 YNFKEQ, per germline. The CDR3 sequence is CASSLRYASGGTSTDTQYF. The CDR3 bases are TGTGCCAGCAGCCTTAGATATGCTAGCGGGGGGACTAGCACAGATACGCAGTATTTT.

The chain couples TRBV7-3 to TRBJ1-2; 8 nucleotides line up with TRBD1. The CDR3 contains 13 residues. Germline V gives CDR1 SGHTA, CDR2 FQGTGA. V lost 4 bases to trimming and J lost 6 bases; unmatched junction nucleotides: 4. The CDR3 DNA reads as TGTGCCAGCAGCTCTAGACAGGGGAATGGCTACACCTTC. Translation: CASSSRQGNGYTF.

The rearrangement uses TRBV6-5 and TRBJ1-1; no definite D call. CDR1 and CDR2 from the germline V gene are MNHEY and SVGAGI. The germline V and J ends were trimmed by 6 bases and 2 bases, with 16 bases remaining between them. The CDR3 contains 15 residues. The CDR3 DNA reads as TGTGCCAGCAGGTTAAACTTTGGAGAAAACACTGAAGCTTTCTTT. Translating it yields CASRLNFGENTEAFF.

This chain links TRBV5-1 with TRBJ2-7, with 9 bases fitting TRBD2. This CDR3 contains 15 residues. Losses at the gene ends were 1 base for V and 2 bases for J; bases not matched to a gene: 4. CDR1 and CDR2 (germline): SGHRS, YFSETQ. The DNA for the CDR3 is TGCGCCAGCAGCTTGAACAGCGGGGGGACCTACGAGCAGTACTTC. Translating gives CASSLNSGGTYEQYF. The whole variable domain, remainder taken from reference TRBV5-1 and TRBJ2-7, is KAGVTQTPRYLIKTRGQQVTLSCSPISGHRSVSWYQQTPGQGLQFLFEYFSETQRNKGNFPGRFSGRQFSNSRSEMNVSTLELGDSALYLCASSLNSGGTYEQYFGPGTRLTVT.

A few counts support this clone. The J gene is TRBJ1-3, the V gene TRBV28; D possibly corresponds to TRBD1 (5 bases). The CDR3 has 15 amino acids. Germline CDR1 and CDR2: MDHEN and SYDVKM. V dropped 7 bases and J dropped 0 bases, with 13 bases sitting between them. The CDR3 DNA follows: TGTGCCAGCACCTTCGGACATAGCTCTGGAAACACCATATATTTT. This encodes CASTFGHSSGNTIYF.

V usage is TRBV7-6 and J usage is TRBJ1-2, with a possible D match to TRBD1 (6 bases). V was shortened by 1 base and J by 6 bases, with 21 bases between the two germline ends. The CDR3 extends over 17 amino acids. Per germline, CDR1 SGHVS and CDR2 FNYEAQ. The CDR3 bases are TGTGCCAGCAGCTTAGGGTCTTATGGGGGCGCTGGACATGGCTACACCTTC. Translated: CASSLGSYGGAGHGYTF.

This clone was recorded once. The chain is built from TRBV9 and TRBJ2-4; 7 positions match TRBD2. Per germline, CDR1 SGDLS and CDR2 YYNGEE. The CDR3 runs to 15 residues. V was clipped by 0 bases and J by 6 bases; unmatched bases: 6. For the CDR3, the DNA is TGTGCCAGCAGCGTAGTAAGCGGGGAGGGAAACATTCAGTACTTC. It codes for CASSVVSGEGNIQYF.

This chain joins TRBV5-1 and TRBJ1-6; tentatively, D is TRBD1 (6 bases). Germline CDR1 is SGHRS and CDR2 is YFSETQ. This CDR3 is built from 15 residues. The V end was cut by 0 bases, the J end by 7 bases, with 11 bases between. CDR3 DNA: TGCGCCAGCAGCTTGGGGCAGGGGAGAAATTCACCCCTCCACTTT. It is translated as CASSLGQGRNSPLHF.

The J gene is TRBJ2-1, the V gene TRBV5-1; TRBD1 is a possible D gene (5 bases). CDR1 and CDR2 from the germline V gene are SGHRS and YFSETQ. V was clipped by 0 bases and J by 3 bases, with 7 bases between them. CDR3 length: 14 residues. This CDR3 is CASSLAGHYNEQFF. DNA of the CDR3: TGCGCCAGCAGCTTGGCCGGACACTACAATGAGCAGTTCTTC.

V is TRBV14 and J is TRBJ2-5, with D possibly being TRBD2 (6 bases). Germline V lookup: CDR1 SGHDN, CDR2 FVKESK. V was trimmed by 1 base and J by 5 bases, leaving 8 bases between them. The CDR3 runs to 13 residues. The chain's CDR3 is CASSQGTTETQYF. DNA of the CDR3: TGTGCCAGCAGCCAAGGGACTACGGAGACCCAGTACTTC.

The rearrangement joins TRBV29-1 to TRBJ2-4; tentatively, D is TRBD2 (6 bases). Germline V gene sequence: CDR1 SQVTM, CDR2 ANQGSEA. Trimming cost V 8 bases and J 6 bases, with 17 bases left between them. The CDR3 has 13 amino acids. Here the CDR3 reads CSHMGRQLNIQYF. The CDR3 DNA reads as TGCAGCCATATGGGGAGGCAGCTAAACATTCAGTACTTC.

The chain couples TRBV6-1 to TRBJ2-3, with 8 nucleotides matching TRBD2. Losses at the gene ends were 1 base for V and 9 bases for J; bases not matched to a gene: 12. This CDR3 spans 16 amino acids. Germline V CDR1 and CDR2: MNHNS, SASEGT. CDR3 nucleotides: TGTGCCAGCAGTGAAGGACCCCTCCGGGGGGGTATGACGCAGTATTTT. Protein product: CASSEGPLRGGMTQYF.